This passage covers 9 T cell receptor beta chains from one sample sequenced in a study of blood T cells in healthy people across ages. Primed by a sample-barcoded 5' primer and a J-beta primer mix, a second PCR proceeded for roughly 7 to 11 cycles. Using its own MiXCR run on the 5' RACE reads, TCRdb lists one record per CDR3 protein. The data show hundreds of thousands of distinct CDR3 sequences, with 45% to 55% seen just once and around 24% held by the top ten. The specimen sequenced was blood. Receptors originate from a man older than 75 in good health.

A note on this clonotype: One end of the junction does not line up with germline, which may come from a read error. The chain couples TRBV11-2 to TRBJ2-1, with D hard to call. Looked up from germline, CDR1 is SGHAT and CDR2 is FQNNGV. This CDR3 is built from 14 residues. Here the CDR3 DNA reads TGTGCCAGCATCTTAGATCGAGAGTTCAATGAGCAGTTCTTC. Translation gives CASILDREFNEQFF.

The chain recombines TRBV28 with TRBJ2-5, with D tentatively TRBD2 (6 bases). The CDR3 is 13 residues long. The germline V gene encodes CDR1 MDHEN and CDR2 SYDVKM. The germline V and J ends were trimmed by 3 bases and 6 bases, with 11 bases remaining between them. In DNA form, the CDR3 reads TGTGCCAGCAGTTTCGGGGGTTTGAAGACCCAGTACTTC. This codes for CASSFGGLKTQYF.

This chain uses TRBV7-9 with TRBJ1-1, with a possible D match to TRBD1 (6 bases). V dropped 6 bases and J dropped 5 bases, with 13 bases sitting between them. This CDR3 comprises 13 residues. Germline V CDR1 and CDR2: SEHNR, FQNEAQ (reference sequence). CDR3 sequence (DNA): TGTGCCAGCAGTTTTGGTGACAGGACTGAAGCTTTCTTT. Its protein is CASSFGDRTEAFF.

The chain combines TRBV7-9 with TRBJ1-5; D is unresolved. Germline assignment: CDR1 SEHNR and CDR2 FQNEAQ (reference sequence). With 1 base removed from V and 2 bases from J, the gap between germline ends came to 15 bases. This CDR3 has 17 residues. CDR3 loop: CASSLEPSYGRNQPQHF. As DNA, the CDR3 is TGTGCCAGCAGCTTAGAGCCATCGTACGGGCGCAATCAGCCCCAGCATTTT.

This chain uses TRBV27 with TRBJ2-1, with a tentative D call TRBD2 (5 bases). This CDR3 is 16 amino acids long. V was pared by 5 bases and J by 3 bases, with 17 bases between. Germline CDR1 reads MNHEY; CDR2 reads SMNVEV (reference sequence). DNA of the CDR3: TGTGCCAGCAGTCCGGGGTCTGGGGAGTTCTACAATGAGCAGTTCTTC. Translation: CASSPGSGEFYNEQFF.

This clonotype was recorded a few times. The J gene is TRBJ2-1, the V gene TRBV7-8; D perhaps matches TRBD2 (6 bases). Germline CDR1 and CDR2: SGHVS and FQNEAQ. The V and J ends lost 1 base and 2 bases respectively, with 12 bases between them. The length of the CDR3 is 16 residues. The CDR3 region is CASSLVGIAAYNEQFF. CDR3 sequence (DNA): TGTGCCAGCAGCTTAGTGGGGATAGCGGCCTACAATGAGCAGTTCTTC.

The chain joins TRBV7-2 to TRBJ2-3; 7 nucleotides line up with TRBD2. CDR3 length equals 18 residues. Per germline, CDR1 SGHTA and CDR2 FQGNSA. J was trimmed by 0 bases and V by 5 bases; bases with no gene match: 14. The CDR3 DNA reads TGTGCCAGCAGCAAGCGGGGCAATAGCGGTGCTAGCACAGATACGCAGTATTTT. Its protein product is CASSKRGNSGASTDTQYF.

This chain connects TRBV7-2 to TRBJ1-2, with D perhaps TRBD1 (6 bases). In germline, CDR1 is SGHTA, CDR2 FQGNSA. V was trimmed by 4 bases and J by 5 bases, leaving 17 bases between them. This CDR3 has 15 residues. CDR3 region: CASSSQGTGPYGYTF. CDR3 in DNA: TGTGCCAGCAGCTCCCAGGGGACGGGCCCGTATGGCTACACCTTC.

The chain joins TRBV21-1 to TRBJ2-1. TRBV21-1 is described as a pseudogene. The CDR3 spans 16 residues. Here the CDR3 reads CATPMGYRVTYNEQFF. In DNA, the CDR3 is TGTGCCACCCCAATGGGTTATAGGGTAACCTACAATGAGCAGTTCTTC.